The next 8 T cell receptor delta chains were all read from a single sample in a study of γδ T cells in repeated Plasmodium falciparum infection. TCRdb re-called clones from the multiplex PCR reads via CATT. The table shows roughly 93,000 delta-chain clones, with 0.98% occurring only once. Flow sorting of PBMC yielded separate Vgamma9/Vdelta2+ and Vdelta2-negative gammadelta T cell populations for bulk repertoire analysis. The specimen was gamma-delta T cells from blood. The receptor set was obtained from a pool of human donors (malaria-infected and uninfected, not separated).

A word on this clone: Only one base separates this from a far larger clonotype, so it likely reflects a read error. Other DNA variants within this sample encode the same CDR3. The chain combines TRDV2 with TRDJ1, with 8 nucleotides matching TRDD3. No J gene is reported in TCRdb; it was inferred here by comparing the DNA with germline. CDR1 is GEAIGNYY, CDR2 EKD, per germline. V was clipped by 4 bases and J by 0 bases; unmatched bases: 9. The CDR3 contains 16 residues. The CDR3 sequence is CACDTGGIRDTDKLIF. CDR3 bases: TGTGCCTGTGATACCGGAGGGATACGGGACACCGATAAACTCATCTTT.

This clone appeared many times. V is TRDV2 and J is TRDJ1, with 13 bases that match TRDD3. The CDR3 spans 17 residues. J gave up 7 bases and V 0 bases, and 10 bases lay outside the gene matches. CDR1 is GEAIGNYY and CDR2 is EKD in the germline V gene. The CDR3 reads CACDTVLGDTRRSKLIF. The CDR3 DNA reads as TGTGCCTGTGACACCGTACTGGGGGATACGCGGCGGAGTAAACTCATCTTT.

This clone is termed medium-sized. In the same sample, other DNA sequences code for this CDR3. This chain connects TRDV2 to TRDJ3; D call uncertain. The CDR3 consists of 18 residues. V lost 0 bases to trimming and J lost 0 bases, with 11 bases between them. Germline CDR1 is GEAIGNYY and CDR2 is EKD. CDR3 sequence: CACDTRGPGSWDTRQMFF. CDR3 bases: TGTGCCTGTGACACCCGTGGTCCGGGCTCCTGGGACACCCGACAGATGTTTTTC.

Comment on this clone: The amino acid sequence in TCRdb belongs to a much larger clone and departs from this DNA's translation at residue 18, likely a sequencing read error; the sequence shown is translated from the DNA. The chain is built from TRDV1 and TRDJ1, with D perhaps TRDD2 (8 bases). The J gene is absent in TCRdb and was assigned here via DNA matching to germline. Germline V gives CDR1 TSWWSYY, CDR2 QGS. This CDR3 spans 22 amino acids. Trimming pared 1 base from V and 6 bases from J, leaving 36 bases between. This chain's CDR3 is CALGEPDASYKTGDSRGNKLIF. CDR3 DNA sequence: TGTGCTCTTGGGGAACCCGACGCTTCCTACAAAACTGGGGACTCTCGGGGCAATAAACTCATCTTT.

This clone was seen ten or more times. This likely stems from a read error, as it lies one base from a far larger clone. This CDR3 is also generated by other DNA sequences in the sample. The V gene call reads TRDV1; no J gene was called; TRDD3, the D gene given by the table, was not confirmed from the DNA. Germline V lookup: CDR1 TSWWSYY, CDR2 QGS. This CDR3 contains 16 residues. The CDR3 here is CALGELPPPYTDKLIF. The CDR3 DNA follows: TGTGCTCTTGGGGAACTGCCCCCACCGTACACCGATAAGCTCATCTTT.

Relative to its sample, this clone is medium-sized. V and J are TRDV2 and TRDJ1, with 10 bases lining up with TRDD3. The germline CDR1 and CDR2 sequences are GEAIGNYY and EKD. This CDR3 spans 15 amino acids. With 0 bases clipped from V and 3 bases from J, the junction kept 3 bases outside the gene matches. The CDR3 reads CACDTGLGDADKLIF. For the CDR3, the DNA is TGTGCCTGTGACACCGGACTGGGGGATGCCGATAAACTCATCTTT.

This clone was counted between two and nine times. The protein given by TCRdb reflects a much larger clone and differs at residue 10 from this DNA's translation, likely from a read error; the protein shown is the DNA's translation. This chain links TRDV1 with TRDJ1; D uncertain. The CDR3 is 22 amino acids. V gave up 2 bases and J gave up 0 bases, with 31 bases separating them. Germline loops: CDR1 TSWWSYY, CDR2 QGS. This chain's CDR3 is CALGEMKARVRRFTGYTDKLIF. CDR3 coding DNA: TGTGCTCTTGGGGAAATGAAGGCTCGAGTGAGGAGATTTACCGGGTACACCGATAAACTCATCTTT.

This clone has just a few counts. The TCRdb protein comes from a much larger clone and disagrees with this DNA's translation at residue 15, likely due to a read error; the protein given here is derived from the DNA. V gene TRDV2 combines with J gene TRDJ1; 10 bases fit TRDD3. The J gene was not available in TCRdb and was assigned here by matching the DNA to germline segments. CDR3 size: 18 residues. Germline CDR1 and CDR2: GEAIGNYY and EKD. DNA for the CDR3: TGTGCCTGTGACACAGTGGGTGGGGGATACCCGAACACCGATGAACTCATCTTT. This translates into CACDTVGGGYPNTDELIF.